Here is one T cell receptor beta chain with its context. Its recognized antigen is unknown. No base qualities exist here, and no much larger clone lies one base off it. The donors were under 40 Caucasian individuals from Russia, aged 6 to 90 years, who were systemically healthy. Each donor gave ten milliliters of peripheral blood, collected into EDTA-treated Vacutainer tubes. Ficoll-Paque density-gradient centrifugation was used to isolate PBMCs, with at least 7 million obtained per sample. Total RNA, at least 6 micrograms per sample, was extracted from PBMCs with Trizol reagent. For every donor, flow cytometry on a PBMC aliquot measured the percentage of naive CD45RAhigh/CD27high T cells. This sample stems from a study of blood T cells in healthy people across ages (dated by TCRdb to 2013 to 2016). Context from the whole study: Template switching captured roughly one uniquely barcoded TCR beta cDNA molecule per two T cells in model experiments. To track age-related changes in TCR beta repertoire diversity, the study relied on deep sequencing normalized with unique cDNA molecular identifiers. The donors were divided into four age groups: young (average approximately 17 years), middle-aged (about 40), aged (about 60) and long-lived (nearly 85). Two additional independent replicas of 1 million unique cDNA reads from the same blood draw were analyzed for two donors (one aged 18 to 30 and one aged 80 or older). To avoid experimental bias, donors of different ages were randomly spread across the sequencing lanes.

Library preparation employed 5' RACE. TCRdb names Illumina HiSeq 2500 as the instrument used. The second PCR ran for roughly 6 to 11 cycles and used a J-beta primer mix along with a sample-barcoded 5' primer. A unique molecular identifier was introduced onto each TCR beta cDNA molecule by a template-switch 5' adaptor carrying 12 random nucleotides. At least 2.5 million CDR3-containing paired-end reads were obtained from each sample. First-strand cDNA synthesis was performed from all RNA using the Mint cDNA synthesis kit, with priming by a TRBC-specific oligonucleotide. After uracil-DNA glycosylase treatment, a first 18-cycle PCR used universal primers M1SS and BC2_uni_R on all cDNA. From the authors' description of their analysis: Normalization of each sample was performed by random selection of 1 million high-quality reads, each carrying a distinct molecular identifier. Instead of being binned into consensus sequences, reads that shared molecular identifiers were thrown out. MiTCR, set to a Q25 quality threshold and the strictest error-elimination algorithm, was used for CDR3 identification, clonotype clustering and error correction. A nonparametric unseen species model using Euler transformation provided a lower-bound estimate of total TCR beta diversity. TCRdb passed the public sequencing reads through fastp at Q25 and MiXCR, retaining productive beta sequences. Each entry is one CDR3 protein sequence, shown with its most common DNA and genes. The V and J calls and clone size come from TCRdb's table, not from the authors' own analysis. In this sample the table shows about a million distinct CDR3 sequences, roughly 47% of which occur a single time. The ten largest clones capture 20% to 25% of the sample.

What the work shows at the level of the full study, not this receptor alone: A strong correlation was found between observed TCR beta diversity and the percentage of naive T cells measured by flow cytometry. The long-lived group showed more naive CD4+ T cells, fewer expanded clones and increased TCR diversity than the aged group, suggesting age selection. Since profiling was done on bulk unsorted PBMCs, naive and antigen-experienced compartments could not be conclusively compared. Donor CMV infection status was unknown, potentially confounding age-related changes in expanded clonotypes. As age increased, observed TCR beta diversity per million T cells dropped in a roughly linear way, and a significant reduction was already evident by age 40. Estimates of total diversity based on one million sequenced T cells were considered lower bounds and underestimates.

The germline V gene encodes CDR1 SNHLY and CDR2 FYNNEI. The CDR3 holds 14 amino acids from the cysteine to the phenylalanine. The retained sequence is limited to the CDR3, 42 bases, with the frame set at the first base. Between the V and J ends, shortened by 10 bases and 0 bases respectively, the junction contains 13 bases. The sequencing input was blood. The origin of this receptor is an older woman in good health. Recombination linked TRBV2 to TRBJ2-4; the D gene is tentatively TRBD1 or TRBD2, each matching 5 bases. Here is the DNA: TGTGCCACGAGATCCGGGACAGCCAAAAACATTCAGTACTTC. Translated, it reads CATRSGTAKNIQYF. Where the CDR3 stops, the reference TRBV2 and TRBJ2-4 genes take over; the full variable domain is EPEVTQTPSHQVTQMGQEVILRCVPISNHLYFYWYRQILGQKVEFLVSFYNNEISEKSEIFDDQFSVERPDGSNFTLKIRSTKLEDSAMYFCATRSGTAKNIQYFGAGTRLSVL.